The 2 T cell receptor beta chains in this list originate from one sample, sequenced in a study of shared clonotypes between healthy human individuals. Repertoires were generated with immunoSEQ multiplex PCR, while TCRdb's copy carries only in-frame clones and drops some. The sample records a few million clones, approximately 94% being singletons. Sequenced: naive CD4+ T cells sorted from blood. Specified subset: CD45RA+ positively selected. The receptors here all came from a man aged 18 to 30 in good health.

This chain joins TRBV5-1 and TRBJ2-7; TRBD2 might be the D (5 bases). Germline CDR1 and CDR2: SGHRS and YFSETQ. This CDR3 is built from 16 residues. Trimming left V 3 bases short and J 3 bases short, with 19 bases between. The CDR3 nucleotides are TGCGCCAGCAGCTCGACGGGATTGGGAAAAGGCTACGAGCAGTACTTC. This translates into CASSSTGLGKGYEQYF.

The chain links TRBV11-3 to TRBJ2-2; possibly TRBD2 for D (5 bases). Germline V lookup: CDR1 SGHNT, CDR2 YENEEA. This CDR3 comprises 18 residues. V shed 5 bases and J shed 0 bases, with 19 bases lying between them. CDR3 sequence: CASSLQGKFGTNTGELFF. CDR3 in DNA: TGTGCCAGCAGCCTACAAGGGAAGTTCGGGACGAACACCGGGGAGCTGTTTTTT.